Listed below are T cell receptor beta chains from one sample, sequenced in a study of blood T cell repertoires in COVID-19. The protocol was immunoSEQ multiplex PCR, while the TCRdb copy is restricted to in-frame clones and leaves out a portion. The sample lists about 340,000 clones, 80% to 90% occurring once. Material: PBMCs or T cells enriched from blood (not recorded which). All receptors derive from a woman aged 40-49 years with acute COVID-19. Each CDR3 is given with its conserved first and last residue. D genes are given only for firm matches. Not all rows give a size; the values are once, few, many and, for expanded clones, a class.

J	V	size	D	DNA	CDR3
TRBJ1-5	TRBV5-4	few	.	TGTGCCAGCAGCTACGGGGGGGATAGCAATCAGCCCCAGCATTTT	CASSYGGDSNQPQHF
TRBJ2-2	TRBV5-1	.	.	TGCGCCAGCAGCTTGGGTGGCAGTCACACCGGGGAGCTGTTTTTT	CASSLGGSHTGELFF
TRBJ1-4	TRBV5-6	.	.	TGTGCCAGCAGCTTGGGACTTCGACCGGAAAAACTGTTTTTT	CASSLGLRPEKLFF
TRBJ2-7	TRBV18	.	TRBD2	TGTGCCAGCTCATCTTCTAGCGGGGGGGCCTACGAGCAGTACTTC	CASSSSSGGAYEQYF
TRBJ1-6	TRBV19	.	TRBD1	TGTGCCAGTACCCAGACAGGGGCTAATTCACCCCTCCACTTT	CASTQTGANSPLHF
TRBJ1-3	TRBV15	.	.	TGTGCCACCAGCAGAGCCGGGACACCACTCTCTGGAAACACCATATATTTT	CATSRAGTPLSGNTIYF
TRBJ2-3	TRBV5-4	.	.	TGTGCCAGCAGCTTGGCGGGAGCGGGCCTTAGCGATACGCAGTATTTT	CASSLAGAGLSDTQYF
TRBJ2-3	TRBV5-1	.	TRBD2	TGCGCCAGCAGCTTGGTGCTAGCGGTCACAGATACGCAGTATTTT	CASSLVLAVTDTQYF
TRBJ1-1	TRBV19	.	TRBD1	TGTGCCAGTAGTATACAGGGGGCCCTCACTGAAGCTTTCTTT	CASSIQGALTEAFF
TRBJ2-2	TRBV6-6	.	TRBD1	TGTGCCAGCAGTCCATCGGGACAGGGCGGCGGGGAGCTGTTTTTT	CASSPSGQGGGELFF
TRBJ2-1	TRBV24-1	few	.	TGTGCCACACGAGGACAGTTAGGTAGTGAGCAGTTCTTC	CATRGQLGSEQFF
TRBJ2-7	TRBV7-8	.	.	TGTGCCAGCACCCCAAGAGCTTTCGACTCCTACGAGCAGTACTTC	CASTPRAFDSYEQYF
TRBJ1-1	TRBV6-2/TRBV6-3	few	TRBD1	TGTGCCAGCAGCTTAAGGACAGGCAACACTGAAGCTTTCTTT	CASSLRTGNTEAFF
TRBJ1-1	TRBV28	few	.	TGTGCCAGCAGTTTGTGGCGGGATTTCACTGAAGCTTTCTTT	CASSLWRDFTEAFF
TRBJ1-6	TRBV7-9	.	.	TGTGCCAGCAGCCCGGTTTCAGGGGTTAATTCACCCCTCCACTTT	CASSPVSGVNSPLHF
TRBJ2-3	TRBV6-4	.	TRBD2	TGTGCCAGCAGCCCCGAGGGTAGCGGGAGAGGGACAGATACGCAGTATTTT	CASSPEGSGRGTDTQYF
TRBJ2-1	TRBV4-3	.	.	TGCGCCAGCAGCCAAGATTGGGGGCAGGCCTCCTACAATGAGCAGTTCTTC	CASSQDWGQASYNEQFF
TRBJ1-3	TRBV29-1	.	.	TGCAGCGTCAATCCCGGGGGTGGAAACACCATATATTTT	CSVNPGGGNTIYF
TRBJ1-5	TRBV4-1	.	.	TGCGCCAGCAGCCAAGACGACTTAAGCGGGAGCAATCAGCCCCAGCATTTT	CASSQDDLSGSNQPQHF
TRBJ1-1	TRBV29-1	.	.	TGCAGCGTTGGAAGGGTCCCCGCGGGCGCTGAAGCTTTCTTT	CSVGRVPAGAEAFF
TRBJ1-6	TRBV4-2	.	TRBD1	TGTGCCAGCAGCCAAGAATACGGGACAGTGTCACCCCTCCACTTT	CASSQEYGTVSPLHF
TRBJ1-2	TRBV5-4	.	TRBD1	TGTGCCAGCAGCTTGGCCCCCACAGGGGGCTATGGCTACACCTTC	CASSLAPTGGYGYTF
TRBJ2-4	TRBV2	.	TRBD1	TGTGCCAGCAGTGAGGACAGGGTAGCCAAAAACATTCAGTACTTC	CASSEDRVAKNIQYF
TRBJ1-1	TRBV12-3/TRBV12-4	.	.	TGTGCCAGCAGTGCTCCCGACAGAGAAGCTTTCTTT	CASSAPDREAFF
TRBJ2-5	TRBV7-2	.	.	TGTGCCAGCAGCAGGGGCCGAGAAGAGACCCAGTACTTC	CASSRGREETQYF
TRBJ1-3	TRBV18	.	.	TGTGCCAGCTCACCTACAGGGTTTGGAAACACCATATATTTT	CASSPTGFGNTIYF
TRBJ2-3	TRBV7-2	.	.	TGTGCCAGCAGTGCGGGTCTGTCACGCACAGATACGCAGTATTTT	CASSAGLSRTDTQYF
TRBJ1-5	TRBV5-6	few	.	TGTGCCAGCAGCTTGGGAGTAGGGGATCAGCCCCAGCATTTT	CASSLGVGDQPQHF
TRBJ1-4	TRBV7-3	.	.	TGTGCCAGCAGTAAGAACCCGGGGGCTAATGAAAAACTGTTTTTT	CASSKNPGANEKLFF
TRBJ2-3	TRBV7-2	.	.	TGTGCCAGCAGCCCGAGGACAGATACGCAGTATTTT	CASSPRTDTQYF
TRBJ2-3	TRBV6-5	.	.	TGTGCCAGCAGTCAGACAGCGATTTCCACAGATACGCAGTATTTT	CASSQTAISTDTQYF
TRBJ2-5	TRBV9	.	TRBD1	TGTGCCAGCAGCGCGACAGGGAGAGAGACCCAGTACTTC	CASSATGRETQYF
TRBJ2-2	TRBV11-3	.	.	TGTGCCAGCAGCTTGGGGCCGACAACCGGGGAGCTGTTTTTT	CASSLGPTTGELFF
TRBJ2-2	TRBV19	.	.	TGTGCCAGTAGTCGTTCGGCGAACACCGGGGAGCTGTTTTTT	CASSRSANTGELFF
TRBJ2-7	TRBV6-5	.	.	TGTGCCAGCCATTTAGACGCGGCCGCGTACGAGCAGTACTTC	CASHLDAAAYEQYF
TRBJ1-1	TRBV27	.	.	TGTGCCAGCAGTAGGACTGTGAACACTGAAGCTTTCTTT	CASSRTVNTEAFF
TRBJ1-5	TRBV4-1	once	.	TGCGCCAGCAGCCAAGATATAAACAGAAATCAGCCCCAGCATTTT	CASSQDINRNQPQHF
TRBJ2-3	TRBV19	once	.	TGTGCCAGTAACAGGGACACAGATACGCAGTATTTT	CASNRDTDTQYF
TRBJ2-3	TRBV5-1	.	.	TGCGCCAGCAGCCAAAGGCAGGGGAACACAGATACGCAGTATTTT	CASSQRQGNTDTQYF
TRBJ1-1	TRBV20-1	.	.	TGCAGTGCTAGAGACGCTGAAGCTTTCTTT	CSARDAEAFF
TRBJ2-3	TRBV5-1	.	TRBD1	TGCGCCAGCAGCTCTGGGACAGGGATGAAGAGAGATACGCAGTATTTT	CASSSGTGMKRDTQYF
TRBJ2-1	TRBV6-4	.	.	TGTGCCAGCACGCCCCAGGGGGGCTCCTACAATGAGCAGTTCTTC	CASTPQGGSYNEQFF
TRBJ1-4	TRBV4-3	.	.	TGCGCCAGCAGCCCGACAGGTTATGGGGCGTTAGCTAATGAAAAACTGTTTTTT	CASSPTGYGALANEKLFF
TRBJ2-7	TRBV29-1	.	TRBD2	TGCAGCGTGGGGGGGAACCTCAGTGGGGAGCAGTACTTC	CSVGGNLSGEQYF
TRBJ2-7	TRBV3-1/TRBV3-2	.	.	TGTGCCAGCAGCCAATCCACAGCCTCCTACGAGCAGTACTTC	CASSQSTASYEQYF
TRBJ2-5	TRBV5-1	.	.	TGCGCCAGCAGCTTGGGGGGCGTCCAAGAGACCCAGTACTTC	CASSLGGVQETQYF
TRBJ1-6	TRBV7-9	.	TRBD1	TGTGCCAGCAGCCGGGGACAGGGAATTGGTAATTCACCCCTCCACTTT	CASSRGQGIGNSPLHF
TRBJ2-5	TRBV7-9	.	TRBD2	TGTGCCAGCAGCTTAGAACTGATAGCGGGGAGGCAAGAGACCCAGTACTTC	CASSLELIAGRQETQYF
TRBJ1-1	TRBV18	.	.	TGTGCCAGCTCACCCCTAGGGAACACTGAAGCTTTCTTT	CASSPLGNTEAFF
TRBJ1-5	TRBV15	.	TRBD1	TGTGCCACCACAACAGGGGGAAATCAGCCCCAGCATTTT	CATTTGGNQPQHF
TRBJ2-3	TRBV6-2/TRBV6-3	.	.	TGTGCCAGCAGTCGACCGACAGACCGCACAGATACGCAGTATTTT	CASSRPTDRTDTQYF
TRBJ1-2	TRBV9	.	TRBD1	TGTGCCAGCAGCGTAGGTTCGACAGGGGGCCTATTCAGCTATGGCTACACCTTC	CASSVGSTGGLFSYGYTF
TRBJ2-3	TRBV9	.	TRBD1	TGTGCCAGCAGCGTAGGGGGACAGGAGAGCACAGATACGCAGTATTTT	CASSVGGQESTDTQYF
TRBJ1-4	TRBV27	.	.	TGTGCCAGCAGTCCCGGGACACTAAGCCCGAAACTGTTTTTT	CASSPGTLSPKLFF
TRBJ1-3	TRBV2	.	TRBD1	TGTGCCAGCAGTGAACCTCTTGACAGGGCGCTAATCTCTGGAAACACCATATATTTT	CASSEPLDRALISGNTIYF
TRBJ1-2	TRBV5-1	once	TRBD1	TGCGCCAGCAGCCTGGACAGGGGGAACTATGGCTACACCTTC	CASSLDRGNYGYTF
TRBJ1-5	TRBV10-3	few	TRBD1	TGTGCCATCAGTGTCGGGACAGGTCGCAATCAGCCCCAGCATTTT	CAISVGTGRNQPQHF
TRBJ2-2	TRBV18	once	TRBD1	TGTGCCAGCTCACAGCGGACAGGGTACACCGGGGAGCTGTTTTTT	CASSQRTGYTGELFF